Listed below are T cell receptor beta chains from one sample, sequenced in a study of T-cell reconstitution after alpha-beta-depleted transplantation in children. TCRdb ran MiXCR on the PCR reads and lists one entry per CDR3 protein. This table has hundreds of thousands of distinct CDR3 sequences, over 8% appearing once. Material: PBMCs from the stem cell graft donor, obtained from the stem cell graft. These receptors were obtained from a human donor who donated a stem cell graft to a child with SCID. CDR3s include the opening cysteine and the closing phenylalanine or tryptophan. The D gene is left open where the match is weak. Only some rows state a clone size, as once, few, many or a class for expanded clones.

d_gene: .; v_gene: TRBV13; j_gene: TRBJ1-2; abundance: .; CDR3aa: CASSLRDRGYTF; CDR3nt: TGTGCCAGCAGCCTCCGGGACCGTGGCTACACCTTC
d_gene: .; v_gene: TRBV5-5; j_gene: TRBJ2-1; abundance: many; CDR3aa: CASRNTKGHQGSEQFF; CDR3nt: TGTGCCAGCAGAAATACCAAAGGGCACCAAGGGAGTGAGCAGTTCTTC
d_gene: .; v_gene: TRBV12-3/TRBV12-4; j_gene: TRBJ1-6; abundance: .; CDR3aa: CASTLGSNNSPLHF; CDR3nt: TGTGCCAGCACCCTTGGTAGTAATAATTCACCCCTCCACTTT
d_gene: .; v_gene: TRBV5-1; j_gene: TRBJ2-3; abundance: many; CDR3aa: CASSPLQAADTQYF; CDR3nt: TGCGCCAGCAGCCCCCTACAAGCCGCAGATACGCAGTATTTT
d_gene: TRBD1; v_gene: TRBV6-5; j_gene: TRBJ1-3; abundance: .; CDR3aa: CASSSDRGNTIYF; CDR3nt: TGTGCCAGCAGTTCGGACAGGGGAAACACCATATATTTT
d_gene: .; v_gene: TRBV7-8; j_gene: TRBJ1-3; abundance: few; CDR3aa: CASSFELGGNTIYF; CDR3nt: TGTGCCAGCAGCTTTGAGCTCGGGGGAAACACCATATATTTT
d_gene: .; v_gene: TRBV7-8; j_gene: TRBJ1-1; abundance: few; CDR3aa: CASSLGSAEAFF; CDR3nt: TGTGCCAGCAGCCTCGGTTCGGCTGAAGCTTTCTTT
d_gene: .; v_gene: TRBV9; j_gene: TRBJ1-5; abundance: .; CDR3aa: CASSVGQGSNQPQHF; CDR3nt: TGTGCCAGCAGCGTAGGTCAGGGTAGCAATCAGCCCCAGCATTTT
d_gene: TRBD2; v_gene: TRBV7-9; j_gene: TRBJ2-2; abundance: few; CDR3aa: CASSLTGTSDGTGELFF; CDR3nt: TGTGCCAGCAGCTTAACCGGGACTAGCGACGGCACCGGGGAGCTGTTTTTT
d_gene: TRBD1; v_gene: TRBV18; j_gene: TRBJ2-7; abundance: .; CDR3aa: CASSPDRGPFYEQYF; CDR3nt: TGTGCCAGCTCACCTGACAGGGGGCCATTCTACGAGCAGTACTTC
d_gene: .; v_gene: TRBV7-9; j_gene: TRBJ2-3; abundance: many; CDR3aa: CASSWLGAESSTDTQYF; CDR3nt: TGTGCCAGCAGCTGGCTGGGGGCGGAGTCTAGCACAGATACGCAGTATTTT
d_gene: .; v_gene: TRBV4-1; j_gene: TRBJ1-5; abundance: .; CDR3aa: CASSQDKDINQPQHF; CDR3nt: TGCGCCAGCAGCCAAGATAAGGACATCAATCAGCCCCAGCATTTT
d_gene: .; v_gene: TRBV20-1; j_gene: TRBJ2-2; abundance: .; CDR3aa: CSALPSLGLELFF; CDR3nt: TGCAGTGCTCTACCCAGCCTTGGGTTGGAGCTGTTTTTT
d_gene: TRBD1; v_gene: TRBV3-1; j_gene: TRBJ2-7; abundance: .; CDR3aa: CASSPRGTASYEQYF; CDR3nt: TGTGCCAGCAGCCCCCGAGGGACAGCCTCCTACGAGCAGTACTTC
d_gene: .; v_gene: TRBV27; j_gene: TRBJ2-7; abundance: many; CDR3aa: CASSLRHTIYEQYF; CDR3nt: TGTGCCAGCAGTTTAAGGCATACGATCTACGAGCAGTACTTC
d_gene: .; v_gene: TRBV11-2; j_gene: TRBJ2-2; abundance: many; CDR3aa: CASSLDQAVAFTGELFF; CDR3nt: TGTGCCAGCAGCTTAGATCAGGCGGTAGCGTTCACCGGGGAGCTGTTTTTT
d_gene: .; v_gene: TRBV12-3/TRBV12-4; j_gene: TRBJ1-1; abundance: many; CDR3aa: CASSLYQRKNTEAFF; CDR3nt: TGTGCCAGCAGTTTATACCAGAGAAAGAACACTGAAGCTTTCTTT
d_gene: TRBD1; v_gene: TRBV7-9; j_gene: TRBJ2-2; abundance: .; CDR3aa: CASSFPGQGYTGELFF; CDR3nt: TGTGCCAGCAGCTTCCCGGGACAGGGGTACACCGGGGAGCTGTTTTTT
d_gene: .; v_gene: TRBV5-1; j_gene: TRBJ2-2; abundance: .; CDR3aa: CASTPTGADTGELFF; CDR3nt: TGCGCCAGCACCCCTACGGGGGCTGACACCGGGGAGCTGTTTTTT
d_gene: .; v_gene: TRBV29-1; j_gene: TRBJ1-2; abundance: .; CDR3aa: CSVEDRGKNYGYTF; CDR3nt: TGCAGCGTTGAAGATCGGGGGAAAAACTATGGCTACACCTTC
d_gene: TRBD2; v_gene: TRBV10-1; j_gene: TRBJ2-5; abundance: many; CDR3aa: CASSDGGATETQYF; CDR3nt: TGCGCCAGCAGTGACGGGGGGGCGACGGAGACCCAGTACTTC
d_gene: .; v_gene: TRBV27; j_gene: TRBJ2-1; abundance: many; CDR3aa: CASSLSIGFYNEQFF; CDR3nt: TGTGCCAGCAGTTTATCTATCGGGTTCTACAATGAGCAGTTCTTC
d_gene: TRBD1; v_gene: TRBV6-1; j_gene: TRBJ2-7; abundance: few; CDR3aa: CASKVWDSSYEQYF; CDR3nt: TGTGCCAGCAAAGTGTGGGACAGCTCCTACGAGCAGTACTTC
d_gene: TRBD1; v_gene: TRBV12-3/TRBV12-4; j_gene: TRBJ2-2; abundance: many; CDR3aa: CASSLETGSGTGELFF; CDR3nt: TGTGCCAGCAGCCTTGAGACAGGGTCCGGCACCGGGGAGCTGTTTTTT
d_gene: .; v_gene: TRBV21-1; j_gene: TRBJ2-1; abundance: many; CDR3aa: CASNIRGPHEQFF; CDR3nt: TGTGCCAGCAACATCCGGGGACCCCATGAGCAGTTCTTC
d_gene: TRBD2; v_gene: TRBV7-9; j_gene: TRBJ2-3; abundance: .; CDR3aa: CASPLPGGSSTDTQYF; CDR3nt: TGTGCCAGCCCCCTCCCTGGCGGGAGTAGCACAGATACGCAGTATTTT
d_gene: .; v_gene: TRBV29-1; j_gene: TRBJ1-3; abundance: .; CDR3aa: CSVDYIGSGNTIYF; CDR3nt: TGCAGCGTGGACTATATCGGTTCTGGAAACACCATATATTTT
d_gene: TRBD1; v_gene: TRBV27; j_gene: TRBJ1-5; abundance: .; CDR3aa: CASSPGQGAWGNQPQHF; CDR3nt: TGTGCCAGCAGCCCTGGACAGGGGGCGTGGGGCAATCAGCCCCAGCATTTT
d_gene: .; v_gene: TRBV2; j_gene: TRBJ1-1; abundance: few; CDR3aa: CASSEGQGVPEAFF; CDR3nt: TGTGCCAGCAGTGAAGGTCAGGGAGTCCCTGAAGCTTTCTTT
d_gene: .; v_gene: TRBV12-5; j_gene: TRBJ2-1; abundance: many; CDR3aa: CASGLPGSYNEQFF; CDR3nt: TGTGCTAGTGGTTTACCAGGGTCTTACAATGAGCAGTTCTTC
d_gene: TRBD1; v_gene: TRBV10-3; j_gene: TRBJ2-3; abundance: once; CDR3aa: CAISRQGDLDTQYF; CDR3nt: TGTGCCATCAGTCGACAGGGAGACTTGGATACGCAGTATTTT
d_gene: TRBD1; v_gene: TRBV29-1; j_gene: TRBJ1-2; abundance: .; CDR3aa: CSVGQGMNYGYTF; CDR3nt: TGCAGCGTCGGACAGGGTATGAACTATGGCTACACCTTC
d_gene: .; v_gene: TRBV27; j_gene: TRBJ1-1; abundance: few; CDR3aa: CASSRTGGLGTEAFF; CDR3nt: TGTGCCAGCAGCCGAACGGGGGGGTTGGGGACTGAAGCTTTCTTT
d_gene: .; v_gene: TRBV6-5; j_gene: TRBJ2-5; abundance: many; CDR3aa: CASSYGGETQYF; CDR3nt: TGTGCCAGCAGTTACGGTGGGGAGACCCAGTACTTC
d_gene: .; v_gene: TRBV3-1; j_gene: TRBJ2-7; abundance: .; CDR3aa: CASSQGNLVERLLDEQYF; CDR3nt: TGTGCCAGCAGCCAAGGAAATTTAGTAGAACGTCTGCTTGACGAGCAGTACTTC
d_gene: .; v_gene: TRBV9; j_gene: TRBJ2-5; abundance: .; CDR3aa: CASSPGVGTTDQETQYF; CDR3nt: TGTGCCAGCAGCCCCGGTGTGGGGACAACCGACCAAGAGACCCAGTACTTC
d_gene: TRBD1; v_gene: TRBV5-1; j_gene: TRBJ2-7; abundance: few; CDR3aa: CASSFTGGTIEQYF; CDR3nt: TGCGCCAGCAGCTTTACAGGGGGCACGATCGAGCAGTACTTC
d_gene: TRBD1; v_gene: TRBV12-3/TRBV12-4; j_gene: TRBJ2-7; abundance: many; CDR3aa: CASSFEQGAYEQYF; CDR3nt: TGTGCCAGCAGTTTCGAACAGGGGGCATACGAGCAGTACTTC
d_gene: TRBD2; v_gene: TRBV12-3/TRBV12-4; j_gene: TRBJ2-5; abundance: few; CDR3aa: CASSVAGVQETQYF; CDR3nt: TGTGCCAGCAGTGTTGCGGGGGTCCAAGAGACCCAGTACTTC
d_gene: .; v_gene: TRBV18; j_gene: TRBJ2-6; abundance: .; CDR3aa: CASSNTGTGANVLTF; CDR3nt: TGTGCCAGCTCAAATACAGGTACTGGGGCCAACGTCCTGACTTTC
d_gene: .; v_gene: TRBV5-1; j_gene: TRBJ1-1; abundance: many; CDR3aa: CASSLSGANTEAFF; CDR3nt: TGCGCCAGCAGCTTGTCAGGGGCGAACACTGAAGCTTTCTTT
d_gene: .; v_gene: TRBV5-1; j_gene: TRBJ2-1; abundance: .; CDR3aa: CASSSIGSYNEQFF; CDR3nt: TGCGCCAGCAGCTCGATAGGGTCCTACAATGAGCAGTTCTTC
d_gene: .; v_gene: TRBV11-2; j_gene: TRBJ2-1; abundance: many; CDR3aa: CASSFLGNEQFF; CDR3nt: TGTGCCAGCAGCTTTTTGGGAAATGAGCAGTTCTTC
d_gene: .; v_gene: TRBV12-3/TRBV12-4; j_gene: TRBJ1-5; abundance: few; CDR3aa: CASTTGQHNQPQHF; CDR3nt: TGTGCCAGCACCACCGGACAGCACAATCAGCCCCAGCATTTT
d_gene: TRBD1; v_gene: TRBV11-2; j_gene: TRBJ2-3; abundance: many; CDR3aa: CASSRDRGEKTQYF; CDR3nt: TGTGCCAGCAGCAGAGACAGGGGAGAAAAGACGCAGTATTTT
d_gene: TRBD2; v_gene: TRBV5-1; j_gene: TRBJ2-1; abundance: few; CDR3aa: CASSREISGVYVNEQFF; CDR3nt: TGCGCCAGCAGCCGAGAGATCAGCGGGGTTTATGTCAATGAGCAGTTCTTC
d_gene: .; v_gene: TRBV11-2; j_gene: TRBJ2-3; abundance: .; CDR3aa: CASSLTTVGYSSTDTQYF; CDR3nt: TGTGCCAGCAGCTTAACAACTGTGGGGTACTCTAGCACAGATACGCAGTATTTT
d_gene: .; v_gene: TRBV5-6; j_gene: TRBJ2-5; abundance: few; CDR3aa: CASSYLQGAETQYF; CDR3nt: TGTGCCAGCAGCTACCTACAGGGCGCCGAGACCCAGTACTTC
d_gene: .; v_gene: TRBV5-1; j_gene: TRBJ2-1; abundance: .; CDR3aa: CASSPRGADEQFF; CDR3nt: TGCGCCAGCAGCCCCCGGGGGGCTGATGAGCAGTTCTTC
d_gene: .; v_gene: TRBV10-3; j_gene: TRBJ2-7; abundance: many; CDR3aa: CAIRDDTSSYEQYF; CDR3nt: TGTGCCATCAGAGACGATACTAGCTCCTACGAGCAGTACTTC
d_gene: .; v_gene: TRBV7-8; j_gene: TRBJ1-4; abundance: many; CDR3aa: CASSFSPGEANEKLFF; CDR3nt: TGTGCCAGCAGCTTCTCCCCGGGGGAAGCTAATGAAAAACTGTTTTTT
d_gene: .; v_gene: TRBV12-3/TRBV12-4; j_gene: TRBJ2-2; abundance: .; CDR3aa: CASPASNSGELFF; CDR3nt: TGTGCCAGCCCTGCATCGAACTCCGGGGAGCTGTTTTTT
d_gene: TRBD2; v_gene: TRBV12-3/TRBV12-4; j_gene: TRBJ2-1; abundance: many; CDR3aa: CASSLALRPGGSNEQFF; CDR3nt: TGTGCCAGCAGTTTAGCGCTAAGGCCGGGGGGAAGCAATGAGCAGTTCTTC
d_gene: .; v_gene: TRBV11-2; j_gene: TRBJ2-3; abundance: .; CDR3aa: CASSPRGRVLTDTQYF; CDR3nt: TGTGCCAGCAGCCCACGAGGCAGGGTTCTCACAGATACGCAGTATTTT
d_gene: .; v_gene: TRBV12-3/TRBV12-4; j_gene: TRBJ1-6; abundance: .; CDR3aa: CASSLGGGGANSPLHF; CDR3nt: TGTGCCAGCAGTTTGGGGGGAGGTGGAGCTAATTCACCCCTCCACTTT
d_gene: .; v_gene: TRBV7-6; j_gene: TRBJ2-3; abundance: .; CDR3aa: CASSLGRGGDTQYF; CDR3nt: TGTGCCAGCAGCTTGGGGCGAGGGGGAGATACGCAGTATTTT
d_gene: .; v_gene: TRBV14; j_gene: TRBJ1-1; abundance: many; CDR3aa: CASSQDVRRAFF; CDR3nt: TGTGCCAGCAGCCAAGATGTAAGAAGGGCTTTCTTT
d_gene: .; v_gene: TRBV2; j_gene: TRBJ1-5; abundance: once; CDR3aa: CASSEAVKQPQHF; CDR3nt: TGTGCCAGCAGTGAAGCGGTTAAGCAGCCCCAGCATTTT
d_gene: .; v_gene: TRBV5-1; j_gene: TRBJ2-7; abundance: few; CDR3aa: CASSFWDPHYEQYF; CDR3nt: TGCGCCAGCAGCTTCTGGGACCCCCACTACGAGCAGTACTTC
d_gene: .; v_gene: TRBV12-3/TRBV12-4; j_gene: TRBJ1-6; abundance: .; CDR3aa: CASSLASSYNSPLHF; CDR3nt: TGTGCCAGCAGTCTTGCGAGCTCCTATAATTCACCCCTCCACTTT